The next 6 T cell receptor beta chains were all read from a single sample in a study of identical twins. TCRdb ran MiXCR on the 5' RACE reads and lists one entry per CDR3 protein. The sample lists roughly 480,000 distinct CDR3 sequences, more than 20% occurring once. These records were also assigned to another study, of T cells expressing NK-cell markers.

Material for sequencing was CD4+ T cells sorted from blood. The receptors were gathered from a young woman in good health.

CDR3 coding DNA: TGTGCCAGCAGCCATATAAGGGACAGGGACCATGGCTACACCTTC. Translated: CASSHIRDRDHGYTF. The genes are TRBV3-1 and TRBJ1-2, with 9 bases fitting TRBD1. The CDR3 totals 15 residues. CDR1 and CDR2 from the germline V gene are LGHDT and YNNKEL (reference sequence). J gave up 6 bases and V 3 bases, and 8 bases lay outside the gene matches.

The chain carries TRBV27 and TRBJ2-2; TRBD1 aligns across 8 bases. The CDR3 runs to 17 residues. Germline CDR1 and CDR2: MNHEY and SMNVEV (reference sequence). Losses at the gene ends were 0 bases for V and 5 bases for J; bases not matched to a gene: 8. CDR3 loop: CASSLSGTGRGTGELFF. The CDR3 DNA sequence: TGTGCCAGCAGTTTATCGGGGACAGGTCGGGGGACCGGGGAGCTGTTTTTT.

The V and J genes are TRBV12-3 or TRBV12-4 and TRBJ1-5, with 7 bases that match TRBD1. Unmatched junction bases numbered 7, after V lost 3 bases and J lost 11 bases. This CDR3 comprises 13 residues. As DNA, the CDR3 is TGTGCCAGCAGTTTTACTGACAGGGAGACCCAGCATTTT. It yields the protein CASSFTDRETQHF.

This chain connects TRBV20-1 to TRBJ2-7; 8 nucleotides line up with TRBD2. The CDR3 covers 12 residues. The V and J ends lost 4 bases and 6 bases, in that order; junction bases with no gene match: 5. Germline assignment: CDR1 DFQATT and CDR2 SNEGSKA (reference sequence). The CDR3 region is CSAMRGVAEQYF. CDR3 DNA: TGCAGTGCTATGCGGGGGGTAGCCGAGCAGTACTTC.

This sequence joins TRBV24-1 and TRBJ2-7, with D unclear. From germline, CDR1 is KGHDR and CDR2 SFDVKD. CDR3 length: 9 residues. The germline V and J ends were trimmed by 9 bases and 6 bases, with 5 bases remaining between them. The CDR3 DNA is TGTGCCACCCATCCCGAGCAGTACTTC. Translating gives CATHPEQYF.

The sample holds a few counts of this clonotype. The chain combines TRBV10-3 with TRBJ2-3, with 8 bases fitting TRBD2. The CDR3 is 15 residues long. Trimming at V came to 7 bases and at J to 0 bases, leaving 6 bases not matched to a gene. Germline values: CDR1 ENHRY, CDR2 SYGVKD. The CDR3 loop reads CAINSRGGSTDTQYF. As DNA, the CDR3 is TGTGCCATCAACAGTCGGGGGGGTAGCACAGATACGCAGTATTTT.